The sequence of this T cell receptor (beta chain) was determined in a study of T cell changes during pregnancy in multiple sclerosis. Here immunoSEQ multiplex PCR was the method, and the copy in TCRdb shows in-frame clones only, minus some. The table includes around 92,000 clones, 90% to 95% detected once. V was shortened by 5 bases and J by 2 bases, with 10 bases between the two germline ends. This CDR3 region has 13 residues. The germline gives CDR1 MNHNS, CDR2 SASEGT. The chain couples TRBV6-1 to TRBJ2-7, with a tentative D call TRBD1 (5 bases). This sequence was found in a female donor with multiple sclerosis, enrolled in a pregnancy study. Sequencing used peripheral blood, obtained after pregnancy. The CDR3 DNA follows: TGTGCCAGCAGTTTGCAGGGTACCTACGAGCAGTACTTC. This codes for CASSLQGTYEQYF.